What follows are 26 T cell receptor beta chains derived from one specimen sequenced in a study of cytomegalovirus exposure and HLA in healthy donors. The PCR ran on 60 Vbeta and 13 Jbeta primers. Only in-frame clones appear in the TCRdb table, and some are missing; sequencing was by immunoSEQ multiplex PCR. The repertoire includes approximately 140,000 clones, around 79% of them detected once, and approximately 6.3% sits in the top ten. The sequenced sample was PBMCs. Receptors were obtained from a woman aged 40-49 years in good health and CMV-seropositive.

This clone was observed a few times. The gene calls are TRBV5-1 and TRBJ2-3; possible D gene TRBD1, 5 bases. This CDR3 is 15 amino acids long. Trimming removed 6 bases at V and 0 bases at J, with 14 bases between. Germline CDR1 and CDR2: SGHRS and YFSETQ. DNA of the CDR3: TGCGCCAGCAAACAGGCGACCCCTAGCACAGATACGCAGTATTTT. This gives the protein CASKQATPSTDTQYF.

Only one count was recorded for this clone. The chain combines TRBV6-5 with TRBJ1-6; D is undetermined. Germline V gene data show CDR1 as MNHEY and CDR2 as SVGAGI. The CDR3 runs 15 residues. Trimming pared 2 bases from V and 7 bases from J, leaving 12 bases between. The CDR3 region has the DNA TGTGCCAGCAGTTACCGGCAGCTGACAAATTCACCCCTCCACTTT. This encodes CASSYRQLTNSPLHF.

As DNA, the CDR3 is TGTGCCAGCAGCTTGGGGCCAGATTCTGGAAACACCATATATTTT. This translates into CASSLGPDSGNTIYF. The rearrangement links TRBV5-4 to TRBJ1-3; D gene uncertain. V lost 0 bases and J 1 base, leaving 8 bases between the germline ends. The CDR3 is 15 residues long. The germline V gene encodes CDR1 SGHNT and CDR2 YYREEE (reference sequence).

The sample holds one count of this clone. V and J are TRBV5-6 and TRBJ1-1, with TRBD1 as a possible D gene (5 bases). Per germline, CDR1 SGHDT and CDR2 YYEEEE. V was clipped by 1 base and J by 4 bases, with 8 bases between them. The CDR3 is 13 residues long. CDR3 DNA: TGTGCCAGCAGCTTGATGGGGGGCACTGAAGCTTTCTTT. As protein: CASSLMGGTEAFF.

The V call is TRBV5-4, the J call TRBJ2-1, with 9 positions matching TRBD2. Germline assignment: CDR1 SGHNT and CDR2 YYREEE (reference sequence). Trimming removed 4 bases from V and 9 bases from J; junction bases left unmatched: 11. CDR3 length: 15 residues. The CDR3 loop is CASSPPVGGRVEQFF. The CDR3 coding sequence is TGTGCCAGCAGCCCACCTGTCGGCGGGAGGGTTGAGCAGTTCTTC.

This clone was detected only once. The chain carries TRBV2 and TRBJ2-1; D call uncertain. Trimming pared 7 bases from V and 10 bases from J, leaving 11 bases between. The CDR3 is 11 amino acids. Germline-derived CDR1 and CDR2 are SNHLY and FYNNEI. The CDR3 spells CASTALDEQFF. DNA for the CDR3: TGTGCCAGCACGGCTCTAGACGAGCAGTTCTTC.

The DNA for the CDR3 is TGTGCCAGCTCACAAGCCATAGCGGGGGTTGAGCAGTTCTTC. Residues: CASSQAIAGVEQFF. The chain uses TRBV18 and TRBJ2-1, with 9 bases identical to TRBD2. The germline CDR1 and CDR2 sequences are KGHSH and LQKENI. The J segment lost 9 bases and the V segment lost 4 bases, leaving 7 bases of the junction unmatched. The CDR3 length is 14 residues.

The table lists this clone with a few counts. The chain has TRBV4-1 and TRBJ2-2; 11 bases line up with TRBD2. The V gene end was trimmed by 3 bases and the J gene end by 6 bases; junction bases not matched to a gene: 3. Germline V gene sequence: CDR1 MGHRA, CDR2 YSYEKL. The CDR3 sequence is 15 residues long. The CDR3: CASSQRLAGPGELFF. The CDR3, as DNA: TGCGCCAGCAGCCAGAGACTAGCGGGGCCCGGGGAGCTGTTTTTT.

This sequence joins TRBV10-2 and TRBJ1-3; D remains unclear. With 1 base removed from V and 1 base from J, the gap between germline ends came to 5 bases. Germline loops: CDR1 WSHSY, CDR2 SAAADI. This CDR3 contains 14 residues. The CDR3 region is CASSEYTSGNTIYF. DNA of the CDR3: TGCGCCAGCAGTGAGTACACGTCTGGAAACACCATATATTTT.

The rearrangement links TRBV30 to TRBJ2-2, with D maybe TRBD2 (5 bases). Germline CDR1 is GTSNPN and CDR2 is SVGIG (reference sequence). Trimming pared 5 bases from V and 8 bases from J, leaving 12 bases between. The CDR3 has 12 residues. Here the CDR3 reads CAWLVGRGELFF. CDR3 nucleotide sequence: TGTGCCTGGCTTGTGGGGAGAGGGGAGCTGTTTTTT.

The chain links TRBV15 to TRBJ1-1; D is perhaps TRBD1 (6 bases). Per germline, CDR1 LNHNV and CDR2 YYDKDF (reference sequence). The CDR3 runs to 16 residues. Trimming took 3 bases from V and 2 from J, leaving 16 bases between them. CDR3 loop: CATSSNPGQVNTEAFF. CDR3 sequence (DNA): TGTGCCACCAGCAGTAACCCGGGACAAGTTAACACTGAAGCTTTCTTT.

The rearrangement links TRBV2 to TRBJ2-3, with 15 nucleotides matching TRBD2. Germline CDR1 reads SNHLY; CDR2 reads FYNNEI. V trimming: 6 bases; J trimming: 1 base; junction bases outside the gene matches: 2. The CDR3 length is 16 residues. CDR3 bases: TGTGCCAGCAGGGGACTAGCGGGGGGTCGCACAGATACGCAGTATTTT. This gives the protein CASRGLAGGRTDTQYF.

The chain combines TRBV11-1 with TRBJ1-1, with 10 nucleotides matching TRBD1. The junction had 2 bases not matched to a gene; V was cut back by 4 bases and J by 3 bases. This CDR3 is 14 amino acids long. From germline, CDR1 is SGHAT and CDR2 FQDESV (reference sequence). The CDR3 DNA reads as TGTGCCAGCAGCTCGGGACAGGGGTACACTGAAGCTTTCTTT. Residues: CASSSGQGYTEAFF.

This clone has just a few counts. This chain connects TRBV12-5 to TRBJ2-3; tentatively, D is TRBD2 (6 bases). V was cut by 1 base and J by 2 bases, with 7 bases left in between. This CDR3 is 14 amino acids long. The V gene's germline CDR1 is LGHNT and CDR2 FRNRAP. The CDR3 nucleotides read TGTGCTAGTGGTTTGGGCGGGACCACAGATACGCAGTATTTT. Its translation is CASGLGGTTDTQYF.

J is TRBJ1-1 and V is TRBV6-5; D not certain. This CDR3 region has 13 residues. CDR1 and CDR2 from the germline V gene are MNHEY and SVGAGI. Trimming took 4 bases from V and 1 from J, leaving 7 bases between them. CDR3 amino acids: CASSWAQNTEAFF. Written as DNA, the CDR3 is TGTGCCAGCAGTTGGGCGCAGAACACTGAAGCTTTCTTT.

Here the CDR3 DNA reads TGTGCCAGCAGCGCTTTAGGACAGTCGAACACTGAAGCTTTCTTT. This encodes CASSALGQSNTEAFF. The rearrangement joins TRBV9 to TRBJ1-1, with D maybe TRBD1 (6 bases). This CDR3 has 15 amino acids. Germline V CDR1 and CDR2: SGDLS, YYNGEE. Trimming cost V 3 bases and J 1 base, with 13 bases left between them. The full variable domain, with the rest looked up from reference TRBV9 and TRBJ1-1, is DSGVTQTPKHLITATGQRVTLRCSPRSGDLSVYWYQQSLDQGLQFLIQYYNGEERAKGNILERFSAQQFPDLHSELNLSSLELGDSALYFCASSALGQSNTEAFFGQGTRLTVV.

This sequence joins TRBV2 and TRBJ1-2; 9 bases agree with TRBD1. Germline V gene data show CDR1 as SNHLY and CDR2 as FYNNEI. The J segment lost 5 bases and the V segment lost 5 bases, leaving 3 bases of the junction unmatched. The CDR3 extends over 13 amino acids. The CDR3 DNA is TGTGCCAGCAGTACAGGGGGCCCTTATGGCTACACCTTC. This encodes CASSTGGPYGYTF.

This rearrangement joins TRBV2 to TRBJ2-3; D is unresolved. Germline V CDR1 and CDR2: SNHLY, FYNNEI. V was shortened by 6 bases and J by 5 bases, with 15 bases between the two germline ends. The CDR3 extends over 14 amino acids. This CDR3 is CASRMTLLKDTQYF. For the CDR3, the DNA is TGTGCCAGCAGGATGACTCTCCTTAAAGATACGCAGTATTTT.

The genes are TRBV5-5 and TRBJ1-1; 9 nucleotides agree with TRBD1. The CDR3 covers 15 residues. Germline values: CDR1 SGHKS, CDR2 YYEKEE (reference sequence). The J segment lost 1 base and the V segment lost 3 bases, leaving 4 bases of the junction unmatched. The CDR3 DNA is TGTGCCAGCAGCTGGGGACAGGGAACGAACACTGAAGCTTTCTTT. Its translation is CASSWGQGTNTEAFF. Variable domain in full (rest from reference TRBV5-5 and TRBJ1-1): DAGVTQSPTHLIKTRGQQVTLRCSPISGHKSVSWYQQVLGQGPQFIFQYYEKEERGRGNFPDRFSARQFPNYSSELNVNALLLGDSALYLCASSWGQGTNTEAFFGQGTRLTVV.

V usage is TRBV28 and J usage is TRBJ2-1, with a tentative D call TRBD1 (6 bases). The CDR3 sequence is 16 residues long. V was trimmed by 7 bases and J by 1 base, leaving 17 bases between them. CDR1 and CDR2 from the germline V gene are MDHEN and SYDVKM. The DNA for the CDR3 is TGTGCCAGCAAACTTATAGGGGGTGTATCCTACAATGAGCAGTTCTTC. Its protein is CASKLIGGVSYNEQFF.

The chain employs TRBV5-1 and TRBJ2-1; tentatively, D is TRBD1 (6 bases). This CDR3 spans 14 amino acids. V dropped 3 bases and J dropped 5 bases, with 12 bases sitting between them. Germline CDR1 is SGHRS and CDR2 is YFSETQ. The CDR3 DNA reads TGCGCCAGCAGCTCTGGAAGGGGGAACAATGAGCAGTTCTTC. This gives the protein CASSSGRGNNEQFF.

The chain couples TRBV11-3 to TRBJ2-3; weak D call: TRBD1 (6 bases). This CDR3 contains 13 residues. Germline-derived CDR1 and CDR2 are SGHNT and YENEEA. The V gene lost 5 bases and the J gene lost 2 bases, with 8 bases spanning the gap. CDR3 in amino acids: CASSGDNTDTQYF. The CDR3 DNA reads TGTGCCAGCAGCGGGGACAACACAGATACGCAGTATTTT. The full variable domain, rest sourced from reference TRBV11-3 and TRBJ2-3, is EAGVVQSPRYKIIEKKQPVAFWCNPISGHNTLYWYLQNLGQGPELLIRYENEEAVDDSQLPKDRFSAERLKGVDSTLKIQPAELGDSAVYLCASSGDNTDTQYFGPGTRLTVL.

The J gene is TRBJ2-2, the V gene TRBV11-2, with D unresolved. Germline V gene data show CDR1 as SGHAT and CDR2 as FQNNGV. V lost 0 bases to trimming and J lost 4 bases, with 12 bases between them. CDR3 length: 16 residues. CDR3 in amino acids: CASSLDWQAPTGELFF. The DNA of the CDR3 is TGTGCCAGCAGCTTAGATTGGCAAGCGCCCACCGGGGAGCTGTTTTTT. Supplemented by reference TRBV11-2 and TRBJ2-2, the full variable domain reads EAGVAQSPRYKIIEKRQSVAFWCNPISGHATLYWYQQILGQGPKLLIQFQNNGVVDDSQLPKDRFSAERLKGVDSTLKIQPAKLEDSAVYLCASSLDWQAPTGELFFGEGSRLTVL.

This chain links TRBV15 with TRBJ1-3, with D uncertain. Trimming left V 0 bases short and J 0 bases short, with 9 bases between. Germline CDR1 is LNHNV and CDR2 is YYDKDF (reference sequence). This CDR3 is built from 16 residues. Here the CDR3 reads CATSRDMRLSGNTIYF. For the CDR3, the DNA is TGTGCCACCAGCAGAGATATGAGGCTCTCTGGAAACACCATATATTTT.

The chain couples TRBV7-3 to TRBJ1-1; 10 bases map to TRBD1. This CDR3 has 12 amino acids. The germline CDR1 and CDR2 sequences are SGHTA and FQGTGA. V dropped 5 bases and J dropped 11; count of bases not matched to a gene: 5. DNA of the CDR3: TGTGCCAGCAGCCCGGGGACAGGGGAGGCTTTCTTT. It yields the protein CASSPGTGEAFF.

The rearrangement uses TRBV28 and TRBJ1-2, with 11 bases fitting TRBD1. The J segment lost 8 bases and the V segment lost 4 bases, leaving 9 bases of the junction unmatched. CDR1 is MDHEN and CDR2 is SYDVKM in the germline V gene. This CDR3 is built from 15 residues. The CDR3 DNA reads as TGTGCCAGCAGTTCCCCCGGACAGGGGGCGCGAGGCTACACCTTC. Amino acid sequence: CASSSPGQGARGYTF.